Following are 9 T cell receptor beta chains from one sample sequenced in a study of blood T cell repertoires in COVID-19. Clones were read by immunoSEQ multiplex PCR, and TCRdb kept only the in-frame ones, dropping some. The top ten hold about 6.8% of the sample, which has 120,000 to 150,000 clones, around 83% seen once. Sample: peripheral blood. The receptors come from a woman between 45 and 60 years old in a cohort sampled during active or convalescent COVID-19.

The CDR3: CATSSGTKEKLFF. The CDR3 DNA reads as TGTGCCACCAGCAGCGGGACAAAAGAAAAACTGTTTTTT. The V gene is TRBV15, the J gene TRBJ1-4, with D perhaps TRBD1 (6 bases). This CDR3 is built from 13 residues. Trimming cost V 3 bases and J 8 bases, with 10 bases left between them. From germline, CDR1 is LNHNV and CDR2 YYDKDF (reference sequence).

The chain employs TRBV18 and TRBJ1-2; 9 bases match TRBD1. V trimming: 3 bases; J trimming: 8 bases; junction bases outside the gene matches: 22. Germline V gene sequence: CDR1 KGHSH, CDR2 LQKENI. The CDR3 covers 19 residues. In DNA form, the CDR3 reads TGTGCCAGCTCACCCAACCCGCGGCCCCTTACAGGGGGCGGTTGGGGCTACACCTTC. It encodes CASSPNPRPLTGGGWGYTF.

The genes are TRBV5-1 and TRBJ2-2; perhaps TRBD2 as D (7 bases). CDR1 and CDR2 from the germline V gene are SGHRS and YFSETQ. CDR3 size: 17 residues. Trimming removed 0 bases from V and 4 bases from J, with 16 bases in between. The CDR3 region is CASSLGSGGSTTGELFF. The CDR3 nucleotides read TGCGCCAGCAGCTTGGGGTCGGGGGGCTCAACCACCGGGGAGCTGTTTTTT.

This clone showed up just a few times. In DNA, the CDR3 is TGTGCCAGCAGTCCCCGACTAGCGGGGGGGCGTGAGACCCAGTACTTC. This translates into CASSPRLAGGRETQYF. The chain links TRBV6-6 to TRBJ2-5, with TRBD2 matching 14 bases. Germline assignment: CDR1 MNHNY and CDR2 SVGAGI (reference sequence). This CDR3 has 16 amino acids. V was clipped by 5 bases and J by 5 bases; unmatched bases: 7.

The J gene is TRBJ2-3, the V gene TRBV15, with a tentative D call TRBD2 (6 bases). Per germline, CDR1 LNHNV and CDR2 YYDKDF (reference sequence). The CDR3 is made up of 15 amino acids. V gave up 6 bases and J gave up 2 bases, with 15 bases separating them. The CDR3 is CATSPYGGATDTQYF. The CDR3 bases are TGTGCCACCAGTCCGTACGGGGGTGCCACAGATACGCAGTATTTT.

The chain links TRBV6-1 to TRBJ1-1; D may be TRBD1 (5 bases). V was clipped by 0 bases and J by 9 bases, with 14 bases between them. Germline-derived CDR1 and CDR2 are MNHNS and SASEGT. CDR3 length: 14 amino acids. The CDR3 loop is CASSEARGLGKAFF. DNA of the CDR3: TGTGCCAGCAGTGAAGCGCGGGGGTTGGGGAAAGCTTTCTTT.

V is TRBV7-8 and J is TRBJ1-2, with 8 bases matching TRBD1. Trimming at V came to 5 bases and at J to 8 bases, leaving 7 bases not matched to a gene. CDR3 length: 13 residues. Germline CDR1 is SGHVS and CDR2 is FQNEAQ. In DNA, the CDR3 is TGTGCCAGCAGCCTAGGACAGGGTCGAGGCTACACCTTC. Translating it yields CASSLGQGRGYTF.

The J gene is TRBJ2-5, the V gene TRBV6-2 or TRBV6-3; 13 positions agree with TRBD2. The CDR3 is 16 amino acids. V lost 2 bases to trimming and J lost 2 bases; unmatched junction nucleotides: 2. Germline CDR1 is MNHEY and CDR2 is SVGEGT. The chain's CDR3 is CASSYRGLAGQETQYF. CDR3 DNA: TGTGCCAGCAGTTACCGGGGACTAGCGGGGCAAGAGACCCAGTACTTC.

This rearrangement joins TRBV6-5 to TRBJ1-2; TRBD1 is a possible D gene (6 bases). From germline, CDR1 is MNHEY and CDR2 SVGAGI. This CDR3 is 13 amino acids long. Trimming cost V 5 bases and J 6 bases, with 13 bases left between them. CDR3 loop: CASSLRGSDGYTF. The CDR3 coding sequence is TGTGCCAGCAGTCTCAGGGGTTCGGATGGCTACACCTTC.